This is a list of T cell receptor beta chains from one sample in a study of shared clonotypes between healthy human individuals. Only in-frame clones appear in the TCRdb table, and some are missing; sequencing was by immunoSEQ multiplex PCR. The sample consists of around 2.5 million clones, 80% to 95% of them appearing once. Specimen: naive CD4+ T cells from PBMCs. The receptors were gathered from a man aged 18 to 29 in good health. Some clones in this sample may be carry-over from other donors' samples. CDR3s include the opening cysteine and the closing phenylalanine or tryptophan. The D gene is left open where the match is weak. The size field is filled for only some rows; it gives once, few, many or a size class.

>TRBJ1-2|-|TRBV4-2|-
CASSQDTRESGGYTF
TGTGCCAGCAGCCAGGACACCAGGGAATCTGGGGGCTACACCTTC
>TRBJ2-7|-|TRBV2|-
CASTIQGHRQYF
TGTGCCAGCACTATACAGGGCCACAGGCAGTACTTC
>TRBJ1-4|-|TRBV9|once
CASSVAPDSGEKLFF
TGTGCCAGCAGCGTAGCCCCAGACTCGGGGGAAAAACTGTTTTTT
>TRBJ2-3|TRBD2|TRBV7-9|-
CASSLVASGRRADTQYF
TGTGCCAGCAGCTTAGTGGCTAGCGGGAGGCGGGCAGATACGCAGTATTTT
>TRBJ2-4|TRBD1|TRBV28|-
CASSLLGQIAKNIQYF
TGTGCCAGCAGTTTACTGGGACAGATAGCCAAAAACATTCAGTACTTC
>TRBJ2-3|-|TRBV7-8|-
CASSSQPARATDTQYF
TGTGCCAGCAGCTCACAGCCGGCCAGGGCCACAGATACGCAGTATTTT
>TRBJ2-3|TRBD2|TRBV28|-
CASRRGTSGRTDTQYF
TGTGCCAGCAGAAGAGGGACTAGCGGGAGGACAGATACGCAGTATTTT
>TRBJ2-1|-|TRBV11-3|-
CASSLVSASSRNEQFF
TGTGCCAGCAGCTTAGTCTCGGCTAGCTCTCGCAATGAGCAGTTCTTC
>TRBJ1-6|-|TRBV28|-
CATSGRPTSPPLHF
TGTGCCACCTCGGGACGCCCGACCAGTCCACCCCTCCACTTT
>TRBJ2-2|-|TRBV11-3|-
CASSRAGDTGELFF
TGTGCCAGCAGCAGAGCGGGTGATACCGGGGAGCTGTTTTTT
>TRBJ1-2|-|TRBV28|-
CASRPANYGYTF
TGTGCCAGCAGGCCTGCTAACTATGGCTACACCTTC
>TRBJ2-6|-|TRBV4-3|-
CASSPSSGANVLTF
TGCGCCAGCAGCCCTTCATCGGGGGCCAACGTCCTGACTTTC
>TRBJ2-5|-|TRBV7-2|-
CASSLAGVETQYF
TGTGCCAGCAGCTTAGCGGGAGTAGAGACCCAGTACTTC
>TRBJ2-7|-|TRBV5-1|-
CASSPGGKSSYEQYF
TGCGCCAGCAGCCCCGGTGGGAAGAGCTCCTACGAGCAGTACTTC
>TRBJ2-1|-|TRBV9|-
CASSVTWGEGEQFF
TGTGCCAGCAGCGTGACTTGGGGAGAGGGTGAGCAGTTCTTC
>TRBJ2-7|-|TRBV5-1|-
CASSSRGYVGTNTYEQYF
TGCGCCAGCAGCTCCCGCGGGTATGTCGGGACAAATACCTACGAGCAGTACTTC
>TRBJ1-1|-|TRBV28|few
CASSVRGDTEAFF
TGTGCCAGCAGCGTACGGGGTGACACTGAAGCTTTCTTT
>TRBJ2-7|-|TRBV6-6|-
CASSSRWISLSHYF
TGTGCCAGCAGCTCCCGGTGGATCTCTCTGTCCCATTACTTC
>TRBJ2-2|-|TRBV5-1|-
CASRTNTGELFF
TGCGCCAGCAGGACTAACACCGGGGAGCTGTTTTTT
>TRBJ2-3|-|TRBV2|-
CASKRAFTDTQYF
TGTGCCAGCAAGCGGGCCTTCACAGATACGCAGTATTTT
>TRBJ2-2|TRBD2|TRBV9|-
CASSALSGPTNTGELFF
TGTGCCAGCAGCGCCCTTAGCGGGCCCACGAACACCGGGGAGCTGTTTTTT
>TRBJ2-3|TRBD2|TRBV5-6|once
CASSLRLAGPPDTQYF
TGTGCCAGCAGCCTCCGACTAGCGGGACCCCCAGATACGCAGTATTTT
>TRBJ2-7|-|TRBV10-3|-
CAISEDWSSSYEQYF
TGTGCCATCAGTGAAGACTGGTCGAGCTCCTACGAGCAGTACTTC
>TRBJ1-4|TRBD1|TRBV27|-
CASSPRTGGRHNEKLFF
TGTGCCAGCAGTCCAAGGACAGGGGGCCGTCATAATGAAAAACTGTTTTTT